This T cell receptor beta chain was observed in a study of cytomegalovirus exposure and HLA in healthy donors. Study in general: A previous analysis identified 95 million to 140 million unique TCR beta sequences derived from approximately 190 million T cells.

Vbeta (60) and Jbeta (13) primers were used in the PCR. The repertoire was sequenced with immunoSEQ multiplex PCR; TCRdb's copy has only in-frame clones and lacks some. This sample has over 150,000 clones, with 75% found just once. Study results and caveats: Apparent HLA restriction characterized most CMV-associated TCR beta chains in a later analysis.

This CDR3 has 11 residues. The germline V gene has CDR1 SQVTM and CDR2 ANQGSEA. The V gene lost 7 bases and the J gene lost 9 bases, with 15 bases spanning the gap. This clone was recorded a few times. Antigen: not known. The source of this sequence is a male donor in good health and CMV-seronegative. Sequencing was done on a sample of PBMCs. The chain has TRBV29-1 and TRBJ1-1; D is perhaps TRBD1 (5 bases). Here the CDR3 reads CSGGGSTKAFF. CDR3 in DNA: TGCAGCGGCGGGGGTTCGACAAAAGCTTTCTTT. The full variable domain, rest sourced from reference TRBV29-1 and TRBJ1-1, is SAVISQKPSRDICQRGTSLTIQCQVDSQVTMMFWYRQQPGQSLTLIATANQGSEATYESGFVIDKFPISRPNLTFSTLTVSNMSPEDSSIYLCSGGGSTKAFFGQGTRLTVV.